This entry concerns a single T cell receptor beta chain. One entry per CDR3 protein results from TCRdb running MiXCR on the multiplex PCR reads. This table holds about 15,000 distinct CDR3 sequences, under 60% found once. Germline values: CDR1 SGHAT, CDR2 FQNNGV. The V and J ends lost 5 bases and 13 bases respectively, with 14 bases between them. The CDR3 consists of 11 residues. These data are taken from a study of breast tumors, draining lymph nodes, adjacent tissues. Input material: tumor-adjacent breast tissue. The origin of this receptor is a female donor with breast cancer. Some clones in this sample may be carry-over from other donors' samples. V and J are TRBV11-2 and TRBJ1-2; unclear D gene. The CDR3 spells CASSLTSDSTF. DNA for the CDR3: TGTGCCAGCAGCCTTACATCAGACTCCACCTTC. The variable domain in full, with the rest retrieved from reference TRBV11-2 and TRBJ1-2, is EAGVAQSPRYKIIEKRQSVAFWCNPISGHATLYWYQQILGQGPKLLIQFQNNGVVDDSQLPKDRFSAERLKGVDSTLKIQPAKLEDSAVYLCASSLTSDSTFGSGTRLTVV.